This paragraph reports one T cell receptor beta chain. Its target is unknown. The sample is drawn from a study of cytomegalovirus exposure and HLA in healthy donors. The PCR used 60 Vbeta and 13 Jbeta primers. Generated by immunoSEQ multiplex PCR, the TCRdb table keeps only in-frame clones and is missing some. The sample carries about 150,000 clones, about 80% recorded once. Notes on the study in general: When analyzed later, a missense DCLRE1C variant was found to be linked to TCR beta V- and J-gene trimming. The analysis excluded some indistinguishable V segments, including TRBV6-2 and TRBV6-3. Near-uniform donor sequencing depth was presumed by presence/absence analyses.

Looked up from germline, CDR1 is MGHDK and CDR2 is SYGVNS. The CDR3 extends over 13 amino acids. Trimming took 8 bases from V and 5 from J; bases not matched to a gene: 6. The V gene is TRBV25-1, the J gene TRBJ1-1; TRBD1 aligns across 9 bases. Sequencing was carried out using PBMCs. This receptor was taken from a man younger than 45 in good health and CMV-seropositive. In nucleotides, the CDR3 is TGTGCCAGCGGGGAGACAGGGGGAACTGAAGCTTTCTTT. Translating gives CASGETGGTEAFF. The complete variable domain, with remaining parts taken from reference TRBV25-1 and TRBJ1-1, reads EADIYQTPRYLVIGTGKKITLECSQTMGHDKMYWYQQDPGMELHLIHYSYGVNSTEKGDLSSESTVSRIRTEHFPLTLESARPSHTSQYLCASGETGGTEAFFGQGTRLTVV.